This TCR beta chain was identified during a study of vaccination and CD4 T cells after COVID-19. Comments on this clonotype: Its antigen remains unknown.

The germline V and J ends were trimmed by 9 bases and 1 base, with 12 bases remaining between them. Germline values: CDR1 LNHDA, CDR2 SQIVND (reference sequence). The CDR3 loop spans 13 amino acids. Indicated treatment: approximately nine-day PBMC culture with coronavirus spike peptide pools or control peptides (ViraFEST assay). An Oncomine TCR Beta short-read assay was used to sequence the DNA from cultured CD4+ T cells. TCRdb itself ran the PCR reads through MiXCR, one entry per CDR3 protein. The data contain 15,000 to 25,000 distinct CDR3 sequences, over 50% of them singletons. The genes are TRBV19 and TRBJ1-1, with D uncertain. The TCR originated in a human donor who had recovered from COVID-19. The sequenced sample consisted of CD4+ T cells from blood, cultured in vitro. The chain's CDR3 is CASGEFTNTEAFF. CDR3 DNA sequence: TGTGCCAGCGGGGAGTTTACGAACACTGAAGCTTTCTTT.